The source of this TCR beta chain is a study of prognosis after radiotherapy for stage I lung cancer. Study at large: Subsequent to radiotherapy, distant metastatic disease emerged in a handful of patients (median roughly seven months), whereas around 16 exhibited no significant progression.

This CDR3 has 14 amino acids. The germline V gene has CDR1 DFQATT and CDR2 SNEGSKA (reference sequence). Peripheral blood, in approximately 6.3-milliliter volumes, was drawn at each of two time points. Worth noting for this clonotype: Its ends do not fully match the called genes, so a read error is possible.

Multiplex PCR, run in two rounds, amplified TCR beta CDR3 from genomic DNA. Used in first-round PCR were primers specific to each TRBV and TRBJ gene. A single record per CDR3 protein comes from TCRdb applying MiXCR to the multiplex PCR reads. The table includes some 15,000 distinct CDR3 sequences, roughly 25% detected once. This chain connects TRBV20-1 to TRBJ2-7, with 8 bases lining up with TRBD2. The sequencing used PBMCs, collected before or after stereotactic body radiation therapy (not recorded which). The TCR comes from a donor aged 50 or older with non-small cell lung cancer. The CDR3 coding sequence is TGCAGTGCTAGAGATCGGGAGGGACTCTACGAGAAGTACTTC. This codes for CSARDREGLYEKYF.